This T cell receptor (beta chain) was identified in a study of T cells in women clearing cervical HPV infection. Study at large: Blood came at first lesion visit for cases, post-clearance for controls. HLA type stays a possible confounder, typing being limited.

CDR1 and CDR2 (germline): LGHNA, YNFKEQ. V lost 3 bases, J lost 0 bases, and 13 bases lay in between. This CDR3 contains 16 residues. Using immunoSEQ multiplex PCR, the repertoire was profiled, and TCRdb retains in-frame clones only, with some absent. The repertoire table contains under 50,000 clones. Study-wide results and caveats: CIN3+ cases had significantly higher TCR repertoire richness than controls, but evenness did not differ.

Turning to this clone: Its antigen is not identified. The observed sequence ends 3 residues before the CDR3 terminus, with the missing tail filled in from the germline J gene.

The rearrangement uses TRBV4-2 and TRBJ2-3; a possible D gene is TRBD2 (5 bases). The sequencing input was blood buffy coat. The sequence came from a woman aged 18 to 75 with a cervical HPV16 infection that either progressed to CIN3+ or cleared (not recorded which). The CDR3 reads CASSHFSVPSTDTQYF. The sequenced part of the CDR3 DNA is TGTGCCAGCAGCCACTTTAGCGTCCCTAGCACAGATACG.